The 9 T cell receptor beta chains in this list originate from one sample, sequenced in a study of T cell repertoires in cytomegalovirus infection. Their antigen targets remain unknown. TCRdb redid the calling of the reads with MiXCR, one entry per CDR3 protein. The sample records 45,000 to 65,000 distinct CDR3 sequences, 20% being singletons. The material was CD8+ T cells from cultured PBMCs, obtained from culture after CMV antigen stimulation. Receptors originate from a human donor in good health (CMV status not recorded). Some clones in this sample may be carry-over from other donors' samples.

The chain is built from TRBV7-6 and TRBJ1-6, with D uncertain. The CDR3 is made up of 13 amino acids. Trimming removed 3 bases from V and 11 bases from J, with 11 bases in between. Germline loops: CDR1 SGHVS, CDR2 FNYEAQ. This CDR3 is CASSLQDSAPLHF. In nucleotides, the CDR3 is TGTGCCAGCAGCTTGCAGGACTCGGCACCCCTCCACTTT.

This clonotype appeared a few times. This chain links TRBV4-1 with TRBJ1-2; 9 bases align to TRBD1. CDR3 length: 15 amino acids. From germline, CDR1 is MGHRA and CDR2 YSYEKL. V shed 0 bases and J 4 bases; nucleotides not matched to a gene: 3. CDR3 in DNA: TGCGCCAGCAGCCAAGAGGACAGGGGCCCCTATGGCTACACCTTC. As protein: CASSQEDRGPYGYTF.

This clonotype was observed a handful of times. The rearrangement uses TRBV10-3 and TRBJ2-3, with TRBD2 matching over 8 bases. Looked up from germline, CDR1 is ENHRY and CDR2 is SYGVKD. This CDR3 spans 16 amino acids. Trimming removed 2 bases from V and 4 bases from J; junction bases left unmatched: 8. The CDR3 DNA reads TGTGCCATCAGTGAGACTTACCCAGCGGGGGCAGATACGCAGTATTTT. Protein sequence: CAISETYPAGADTQYF.

This clonotype occurred a few times. This rearrangement joins TRBV5-1 to TRBJ1-6; tentative D call: TRBD1 (5 bases). Germline-derived CDR1 and CDR2 are SGHRS and YFSETQ. The CDR3 runs to 16 residues. The V end lost 4 bases, the J end lost 3 bases, and 14 bases lay between the germline ends. CDR3 in amino acids: CASSPHETVYNSPLHF. The CDR3 region has the DNA TGCGCCAGCAGCCCCCACGAGACAGTCTATAATTCACCCCTCCACTTT.

The rearrangement joins TRBV6-2 or TRBV6-3 to TRBJ2-1, with TRBD1 identical over 7 bases. Per germline, CDR1 MNHEY and CDR2 SVGEGT. The CDR3 consists of 15 residues. V lost 0 bases, J lost 6 bases, and 5 bases stayed unmatched. Here the CDR3 reads CASSYSLAGGNEQFF. In nucleotides, the CDR3 is TGTGCCAGCAGTTACTCGTTGGCAGGGGGCAATGAGCAGTTCTTC.

V gene TRBV12-3 or TRBV12-4 combines with J gene TRBJ2-7; TRBD1 agrees at 9 bases. J was trimmed by 5 bases and V by 3 bases; bases with no gene match: 5. This CDR3 is built from 14 residues. The CDR3 spells CASSFQDRGHEQYF. The CDR3 nucleotides read TGTGCCAGCAGTTTCCAGGACAGGGGTCACGAGCAGTACTTC.

The V and J genes are TRBV19 and TRBJ1-5; weak D call: TRBD1 (6 bases). The germline CDR1 and CDR2 sequences are LNHDA and SQIVND (reference sequence). This CDR3 region has 15 residues. V was cut by 1 base and J by 3 bases, with 10 bases left in between. The CDR3 DNA reads TGTGCCAGTAGTATAGTTTGGACAGTCAATCAGCCCCAGCATTTT. This translates into CASSIVWTVNQPQHF.

The rearrangement links TRBV19 to TRBJ1-2, with TRBD1 as a possible D gene (6 bases). CDR1 is LNHDA, CDR2 SQIVND, per germline (reference sequence). The ends were cut back, 10 bases at V and 6 bases at J, with 12 bases in the middle. The CDR3 extends over 11 amino acids. The CDR3, as DNA: TGTGCCACCATGACAGGACATGGCTACACCTTC. It yields the protein CATMTGHGYTF.

This sequence joins TRBV12-3 or TRBV12-4 and TRBJ1-1; D is unclear. The CDR3 is 14 amino acids. The ends were cut back, 5 bases at V and 4 bases at J, with 14 bases in the middle. CDR3 in amino acids: CASSPVADGTEAFF. The CDR3 region has the DNA TGTGCCAGCAGTCCCGTGGCCGACGGCACTGAAGCTTTCTTT.